These 3 T cell receptor beta chains came from one sample sequenced in a study of T cell repertoires in cytomegalovirus infection (dated by TCRdb to about 2019). What these receptors recognize is not known. The intended sense of this specimen's treatment or condition label: in vitro stimulation with specific CMV peptide epitopes to enrich CMV-specific T cells. The run used an Illumina HiSeq 1500. In-frame beta chains were kept once TCRdb had trimmed the public reads at Q25 with fastp and called clones with MiXCR. Rows are combined by CDR3 protein, so each entry shows the most common genes and DNA. Here the sample has roughly 860,000 distinct CDR3 sequences; about 31% occur a single time. Jointly, the top ten make up approximately 13% of the sample. The sequences come from cultured CD8+ T cells from PBMCs, collected from culture after CMV antigen stimulation. All receptors derive from a human donor in good health (CMV status not recorded). Some clones in this sample may be carry-over from other donors' samples.

This clonotype turned up a few times. The CDR3 nucleotides read TGCGCCAGCAGCCAAGAGGGGGGATACCTTTACAATGAGCAGTTCTTC. It translates to CASSQEGGYLYNEQFF. J is TRBJ2-1 and V is TRBV4-1, with D tentatively TRBD2 (6 bases). The CDR3 is 16 residues long. Germline V gene lookup returns CDR1 MGHRA and CDR2 YSYEKL. Trimming cost V 0 bases and J 4 bases, with 13 bases left between them.

The V gene is TRBV12-3 or TRBV12-4, the J gene TRBJ1-1; D remains ambiguous. The length of the CDR3 is 13 residues. V shed 6 bases and J shed 1 base, with 9 bases lying between them. The CDR3 sequence is CASSPTWNTEAFF. The CDR3 DNA is TGTGCCAGCAGCCCCACCTGGAACACTGAAGCTTTCTTT.

The chain recombines TRBV7-2 with TRBJ1-2, with D possibly being TRBD1 (5 bases). The CDR3 is 14 amino acids. The germline V and J ends were trimmed by 5 bases and 2 bases, with 12 bases remaining between them. CDR1 is SGHTA and CDR2 is FQGNSA in the germline V gene. The CDR3 here is CASSPDSENYGYTF. The CDR3 region has the DNA TGTGCCAGCAGCCCCGACAGTGAAAACTATGGCTACACCTTC.